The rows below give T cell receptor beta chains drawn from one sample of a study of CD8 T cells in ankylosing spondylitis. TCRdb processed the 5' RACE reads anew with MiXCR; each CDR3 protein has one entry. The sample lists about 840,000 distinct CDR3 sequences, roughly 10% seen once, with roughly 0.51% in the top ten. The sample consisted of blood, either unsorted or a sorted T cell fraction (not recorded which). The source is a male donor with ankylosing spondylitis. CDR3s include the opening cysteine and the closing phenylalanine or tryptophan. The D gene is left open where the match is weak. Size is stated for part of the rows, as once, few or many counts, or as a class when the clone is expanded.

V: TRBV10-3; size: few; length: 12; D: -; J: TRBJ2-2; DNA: TGTGCCATCAGTCATAACACCGGGGAGCTGTTTTTT; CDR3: CAISHNTGELFF
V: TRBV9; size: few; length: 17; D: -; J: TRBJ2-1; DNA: TGTGCCAGCAGCATACCCAAGGAGGCGGGATCCTACAATGAGCAGTTCTTC; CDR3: CASSIPKEAGSYNEQFF
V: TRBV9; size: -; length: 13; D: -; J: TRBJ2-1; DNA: TGTGCCAGCAGCGTAGGCCCAGGTAATGAGCAGTTCTTC; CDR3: CASSVGPGNEQFF
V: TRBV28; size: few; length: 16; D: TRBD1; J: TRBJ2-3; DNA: TGTGCCAGCAGTGTAGTCAGGACAGGTAGCACAGATACGCAGTATTTT; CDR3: CASSVVRTGSTDTQYF
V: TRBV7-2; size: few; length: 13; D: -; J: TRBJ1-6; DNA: TGTGCCAGCAGCTCCCAGAGGGAGGGTGTCCTCCACTTT; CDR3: CASSSQREGVLHF
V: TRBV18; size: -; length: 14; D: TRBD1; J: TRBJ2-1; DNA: TGTGCCAGCTCACCGCGACAGGGGAGGAGTGAGCAGTTCTTC; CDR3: CASSPRQGRSEQFF
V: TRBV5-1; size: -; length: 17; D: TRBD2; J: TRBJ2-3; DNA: TGCGCCAGCAGCCAAGGACTAGCGGGGCGAATCACAGATACGCAGTATTTT; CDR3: CASSQGLAGRITDTQYF
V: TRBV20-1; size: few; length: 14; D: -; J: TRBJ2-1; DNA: TGCAGTGCTAGTCGGCAGGGAACCTACAATGAGCAGTTCTTC; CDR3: CSASRQGTYNEQFF
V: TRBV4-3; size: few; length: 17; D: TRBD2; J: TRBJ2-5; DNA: TGCGCCAGCAGCCAAGATTCAACGGGACTAGTTAGAAAGACCCAGTACTTC; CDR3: CASSQDSTGLVRKTQYF
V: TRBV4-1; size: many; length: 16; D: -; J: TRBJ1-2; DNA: TGCGCCAGCAGCCCCTATGGCAGCTACACTAACTATGGCTACACCTTC; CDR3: CASSPYGSYTNYGYTF
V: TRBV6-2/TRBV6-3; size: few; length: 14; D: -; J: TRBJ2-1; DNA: TGTGCCAGCAGCACCAGGGTCTCCTACAATGAGCAGTTCTTC; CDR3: CASSTRVSYNEQFF
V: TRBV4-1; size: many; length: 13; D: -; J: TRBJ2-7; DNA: TGCGCCAGCAGCCAACCGTGGTCCTACGAGCAGTACTTC; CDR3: CASSQPWSYEQYF
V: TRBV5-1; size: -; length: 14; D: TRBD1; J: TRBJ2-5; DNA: TGCGCCAGCAGCCATGGGACAGGGAAGGAGACCCAGTACTTC; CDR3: CASSHGTGKETQYF
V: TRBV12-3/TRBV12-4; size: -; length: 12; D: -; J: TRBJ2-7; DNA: TGTGCCAGCAGTTCCGCGGTGGGGGAGCAGTACTTC; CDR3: CASSSAVGEQYF
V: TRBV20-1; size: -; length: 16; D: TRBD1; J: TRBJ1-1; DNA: TGCAGTGCTAGAGATCGGGCCGGGACAGAAGGTACTGAAGCTTTCTTT; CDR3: CSARDRAGTEGTEAFF
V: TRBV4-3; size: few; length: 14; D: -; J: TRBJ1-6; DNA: TGCGCCAGCAGCCAGCCGGGACAAAATTCACCCCTCCACTTT; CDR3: CASSQPGQNSPLHF
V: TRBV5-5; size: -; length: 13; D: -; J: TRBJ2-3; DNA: TGTGCCAGCACTTGGGGGACGGCAGATACGCAGTATTTT; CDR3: CASTWGTADTQYF
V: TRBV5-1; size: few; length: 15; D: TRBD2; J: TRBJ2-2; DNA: TGCGCCAGCAGCTTGGGCGGGAGTCGGACCGGGGAGCTGTTTTTT; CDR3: CASSLGGSRTGELFF
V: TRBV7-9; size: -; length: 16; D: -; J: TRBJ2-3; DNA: TGTGCCAGCAGCTTAGATGTCTCCGGAGGCCCAGATACGCAGTATTTT; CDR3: CASSLDVSGGPDTQYF
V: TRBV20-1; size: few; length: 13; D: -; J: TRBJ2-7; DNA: TGCAGTGCTACTCAGGGTCTCTCCTACGAGCAGTACTTC; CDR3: CSATQGLSYEQYF
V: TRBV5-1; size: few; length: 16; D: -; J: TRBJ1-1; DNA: TGCGCCAGCAGCCGTCAAGGCGGGGGGCTGAACACTGAAGCTTTCTTT; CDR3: CASSRQGGGLNTEAFF
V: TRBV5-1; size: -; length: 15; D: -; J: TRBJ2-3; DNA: TGCGCCAGCAGCTTGGGACAACCACTCACAGATACGCAGTATTTT; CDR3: CASSLGQPLTDTQYF
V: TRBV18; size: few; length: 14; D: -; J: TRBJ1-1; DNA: TGTGCCAGCTCAACCGGGACGGCAAACACTGAAGCTTTCTTT; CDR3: CASSTGTANTEAFF
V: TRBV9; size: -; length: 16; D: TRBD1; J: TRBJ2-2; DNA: TGTGCCAGCAGCGTGCTGGGACAGGGGCCCACCGGGGAGCTGTTTTTT; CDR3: CASSVLGQGPTGELFF
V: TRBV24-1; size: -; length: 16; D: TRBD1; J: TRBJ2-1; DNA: TGTGCCACCAGTGATCCGACAGGGGTGGGCTACAATGAGCAGTTCTTC; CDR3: CATSDPTGVGYNEQFF
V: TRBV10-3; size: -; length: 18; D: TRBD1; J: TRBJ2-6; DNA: TGTGCCATCAGTGAGTCGGTGGACAGGGGGCTTGGGGCCAACGTCCTGACTTTC; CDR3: CAISESVDRGLGANVLTF
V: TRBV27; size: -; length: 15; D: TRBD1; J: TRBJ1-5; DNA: TGTGCTAGCAGTCTAAGACAGGGGGCCTATCAGCCCCAGCATTTT; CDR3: CASSLRQGAYQPQHF
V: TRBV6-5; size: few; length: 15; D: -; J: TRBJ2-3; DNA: TGTGCCAGCAGTTACGGGGGGACCGACTATGATACGCAGTATTTT; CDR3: CASSYGGTDYDTQYF
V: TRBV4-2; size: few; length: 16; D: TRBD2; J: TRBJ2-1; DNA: TGTGCCAGCAGCCCCTTTAGCGGGAGTCGCGTAAATGAGCAGTTCTTC; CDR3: CASSPFSGSRVNEQFF
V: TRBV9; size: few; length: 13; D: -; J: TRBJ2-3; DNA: TGTGCCAGCTCCACTAGGCACCCAGATACGCAGTATTTT; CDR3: CASSTRHPDTQYF
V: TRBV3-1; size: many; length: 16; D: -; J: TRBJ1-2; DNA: TGTGCCAGCAGCCAAGATCGCCTCGATCCGGCCTATGGCTACACCTTC; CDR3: CASSQDRLDPAYGYTF
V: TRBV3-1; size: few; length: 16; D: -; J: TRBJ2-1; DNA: TGTGCCAGCAGCCGGGGCCGGGGGGCCTCCTACAATGAGCAGTTCTTC; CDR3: CASSRGRGASYNEQFF
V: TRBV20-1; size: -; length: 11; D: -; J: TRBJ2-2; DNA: TGCAGTGCTAGAGATCCCGGGGAGCTGTTTTTT; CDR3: CSARDPGELFF
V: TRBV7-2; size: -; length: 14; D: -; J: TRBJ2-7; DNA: TGTGCCAGCAGCTCCGTGGTCGGGGGGCTAGAGCAGTACTTC; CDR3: CASSSVVGGLEQYF
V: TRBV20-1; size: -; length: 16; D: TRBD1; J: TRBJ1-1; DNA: TGCAGTGCTAGAGGAATGCCGGGACAGGGAAGGACTGAAGCTTTCTTT; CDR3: CSARGMPGQGRTEAFF
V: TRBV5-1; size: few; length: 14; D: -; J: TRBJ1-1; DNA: TGCGCCAGCAGCTTACGACACGAAATCACTGAAGCTTTCTTT; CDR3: CASSLRHEITEAFF
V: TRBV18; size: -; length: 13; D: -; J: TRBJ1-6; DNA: TGTGCCAGCTCACAGGCAGGGAATTCACCCCTCCACTTT; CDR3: CASSQAGNSPLHF
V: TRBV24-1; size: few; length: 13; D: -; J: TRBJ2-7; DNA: TGTGCCACCAGTCGGACAGCCCCGGGGGAGCAGTACTTC; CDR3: CATSRTAPGEQYF
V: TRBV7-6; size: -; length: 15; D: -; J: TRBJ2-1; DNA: TGTGCCAGCAGCTTAGGGACTCCTGCCTACAATGAGCAGTTCTTC; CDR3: CASSLGTPAYNEQFF
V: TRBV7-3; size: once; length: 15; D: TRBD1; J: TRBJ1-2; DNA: TGTGCCAGCAGCTTAATGGGACAGGGATTAGGTGGCTACACCTTC; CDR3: CASSLMGQGLGGYTF
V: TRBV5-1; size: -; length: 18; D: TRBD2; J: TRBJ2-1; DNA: TGCGCCAGCAGCTTTATGATCGGGACGGATTCTAGCGGCGATGAGCAGTTCTTC; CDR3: CASSFMIGTDSSGDEQFF
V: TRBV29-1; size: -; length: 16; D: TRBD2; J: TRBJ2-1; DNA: TGCAGCGTTGAATTTTCTAGCGGGAACTCCTACAATGAGCAGTTCTTC; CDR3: CSVEFSSGNSYNEQFF
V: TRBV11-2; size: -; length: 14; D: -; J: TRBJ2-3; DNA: TGTGCCAGCAGCCCGTCCGGGCTGGCAGATACGCAGTATTTT; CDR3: CASSPSGLADTQYF
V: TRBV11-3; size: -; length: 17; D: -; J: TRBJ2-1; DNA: TGTGCCAGCAGTAAATCTCAGGGATATTACGCCGACAATGAGCAGTTCTTC; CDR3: CASSKSQGYYADNEQFF
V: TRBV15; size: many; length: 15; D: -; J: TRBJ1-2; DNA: TGTGCCACCAGCTCAGGGCGGAGCGTCGACTATGGCTACACCTTC; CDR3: CATSSGRSVDYGYTF
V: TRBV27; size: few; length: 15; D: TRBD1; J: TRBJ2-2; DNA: TGTGCCAGCAGGCTCTTGGACAGGGATACCGGGGAGCTGTTTTTT; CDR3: CASRLLDRDTGELFF
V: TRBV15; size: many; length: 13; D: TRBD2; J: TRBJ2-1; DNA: TGTGCCACCAGCAGATTGGCAGCGGGAGTTCCGTTCTTC; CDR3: CATSRLAAGVPFF
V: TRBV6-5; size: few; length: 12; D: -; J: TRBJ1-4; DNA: TGTGCCAGCAGTTACACGGGTGAAAAACTGTTTTTT; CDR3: CASSYTGEKLFF
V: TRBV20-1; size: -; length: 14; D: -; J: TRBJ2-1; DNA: TGCAGTGCTAGGCGTGTTAGCTCCTACAATGAGCAGTTCTTC; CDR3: CSARRVSSYNEQFF
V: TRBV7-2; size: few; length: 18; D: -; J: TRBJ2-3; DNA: TGTGCCAGCAGCTTACGCGGCGCGGGCAGCATGAGCACAGATACGCAGTATTTT; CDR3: CASSLRGAGSMSTDTQYF
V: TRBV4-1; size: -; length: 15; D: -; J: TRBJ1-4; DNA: TGCGCCAGCAGCCAATGGGCAGGGAGGAATGAAAAACTGTTTTTT; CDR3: CASSQWAGRNEKLFF
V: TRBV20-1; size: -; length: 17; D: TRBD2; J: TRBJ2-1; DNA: TGCGCTAATCGGGGTAGCGGGAGGAGTAGGTCCTACAATGAGCAGTTCTTC; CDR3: CANRGSGRSRSYNEQFF
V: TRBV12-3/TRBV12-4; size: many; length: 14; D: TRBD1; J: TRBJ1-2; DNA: TGTGCCAGCAGTTTAACAGGGGCGAGCTTAGGCTACACCTTC; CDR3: CASSLTGASLGYTF
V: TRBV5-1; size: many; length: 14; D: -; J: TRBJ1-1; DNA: TGCGCCAGCAGCTTGGGAGGGACAAACACTGAAGCTTTCTTT; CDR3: CASSLGGTNTEAFF
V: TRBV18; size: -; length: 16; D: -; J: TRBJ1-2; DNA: TGTGCCAGCTCACCATTAATTGAATGGGGCTTCTATGGCTACACCTTC; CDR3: CASSPLIEWGFYGYTF